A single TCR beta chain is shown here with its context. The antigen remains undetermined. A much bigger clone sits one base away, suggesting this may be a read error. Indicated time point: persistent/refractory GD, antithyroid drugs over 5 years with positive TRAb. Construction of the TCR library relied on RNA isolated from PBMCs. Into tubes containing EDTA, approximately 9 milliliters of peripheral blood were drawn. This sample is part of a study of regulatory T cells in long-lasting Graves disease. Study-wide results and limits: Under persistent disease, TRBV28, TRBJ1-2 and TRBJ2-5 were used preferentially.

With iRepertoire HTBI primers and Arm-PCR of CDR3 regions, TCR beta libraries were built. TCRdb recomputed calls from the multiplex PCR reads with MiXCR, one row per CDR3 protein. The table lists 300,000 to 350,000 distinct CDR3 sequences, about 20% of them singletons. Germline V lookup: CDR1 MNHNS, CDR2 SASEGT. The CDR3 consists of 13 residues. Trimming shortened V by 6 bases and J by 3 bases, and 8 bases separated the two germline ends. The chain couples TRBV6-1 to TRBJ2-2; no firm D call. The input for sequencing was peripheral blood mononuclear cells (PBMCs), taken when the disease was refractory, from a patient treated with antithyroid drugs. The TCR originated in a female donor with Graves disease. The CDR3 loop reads CASSQRDTGELFF. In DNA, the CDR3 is TGTGCCAGCAGCCAAAGGGACACCGGGGAGCTGTTTTTT.